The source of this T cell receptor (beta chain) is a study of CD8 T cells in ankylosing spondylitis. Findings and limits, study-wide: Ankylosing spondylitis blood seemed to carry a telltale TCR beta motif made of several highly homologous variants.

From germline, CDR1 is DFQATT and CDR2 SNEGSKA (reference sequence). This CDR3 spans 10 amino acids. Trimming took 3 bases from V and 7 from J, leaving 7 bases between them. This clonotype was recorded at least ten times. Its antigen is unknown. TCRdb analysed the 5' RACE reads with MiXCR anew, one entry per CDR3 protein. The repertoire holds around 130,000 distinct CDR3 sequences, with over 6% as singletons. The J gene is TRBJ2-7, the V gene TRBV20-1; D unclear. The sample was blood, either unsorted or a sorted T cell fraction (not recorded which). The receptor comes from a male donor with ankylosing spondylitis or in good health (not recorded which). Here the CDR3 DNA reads TGCAGTGCTAGGTTGGGTGAGCAGTACTTC. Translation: CSARLGEQYF.